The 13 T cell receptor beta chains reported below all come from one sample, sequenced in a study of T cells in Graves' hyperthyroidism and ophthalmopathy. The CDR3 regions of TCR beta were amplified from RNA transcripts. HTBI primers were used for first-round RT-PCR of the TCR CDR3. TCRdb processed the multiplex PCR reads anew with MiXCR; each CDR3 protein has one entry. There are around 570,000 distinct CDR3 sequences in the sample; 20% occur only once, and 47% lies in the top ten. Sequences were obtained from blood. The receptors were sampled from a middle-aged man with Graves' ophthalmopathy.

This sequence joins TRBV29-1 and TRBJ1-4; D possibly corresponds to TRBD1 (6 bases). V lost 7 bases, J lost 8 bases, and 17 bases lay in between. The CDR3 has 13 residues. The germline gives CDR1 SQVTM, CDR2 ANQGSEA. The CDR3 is CSGTGGLGEKLFF. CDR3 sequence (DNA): TGCAGCGGAACCGGGGGCCTGGGCGAAAAACTGTTTTTT.

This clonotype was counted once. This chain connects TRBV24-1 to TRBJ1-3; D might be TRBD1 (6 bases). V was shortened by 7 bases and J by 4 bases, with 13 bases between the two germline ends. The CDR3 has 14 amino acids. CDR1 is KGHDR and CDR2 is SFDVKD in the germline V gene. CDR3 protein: CATRIDRRGNTIYF. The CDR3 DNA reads TGTGCCACCAGAATAGACAGGCGCGGAAACACCATATATTTT.

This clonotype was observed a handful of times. DNA for the CDR3: TGTGCCAGCAGCCTCCTCCGCGGACTAGCGGGAGGAAGGGAGCAGTTCTTC. Amino acids: CASSLLRGLAGGREQFF. The gene calls are TRBV7-2 and TRBJ2-1, with 14 bases aligning to TRBD2. Germline CDR1 and CDR2: SGHTA and FQGNSA. V lost 5 bases to trimming and J lost 10 bases; unmatched junction nucleotides: 13. This CDR3 has 17 amino acids.

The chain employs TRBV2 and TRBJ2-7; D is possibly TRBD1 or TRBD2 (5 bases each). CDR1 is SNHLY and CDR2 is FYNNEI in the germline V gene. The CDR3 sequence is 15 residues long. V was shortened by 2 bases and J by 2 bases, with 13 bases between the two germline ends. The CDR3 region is CASSEHRDGAYEQYF. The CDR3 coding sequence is TGTGCCAGCAGTGAACATAGGGACGGGGCCTACGAGCAGTACTTC.

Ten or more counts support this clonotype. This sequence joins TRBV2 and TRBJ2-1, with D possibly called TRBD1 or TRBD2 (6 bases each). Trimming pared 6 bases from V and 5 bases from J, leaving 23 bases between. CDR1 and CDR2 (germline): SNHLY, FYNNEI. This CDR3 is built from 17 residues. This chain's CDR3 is CASRRRGALGGNNEQFF. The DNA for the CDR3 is TGTGCCAGCAGGAGGAGGGGGGCCCTTGGGGGGAACAATGAGCAGTTCTTC.

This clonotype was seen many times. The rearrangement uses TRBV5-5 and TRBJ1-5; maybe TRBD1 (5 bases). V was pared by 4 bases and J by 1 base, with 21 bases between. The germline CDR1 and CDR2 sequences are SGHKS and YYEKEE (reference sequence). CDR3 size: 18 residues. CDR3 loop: CASSAGAGTVSSNQPQHF. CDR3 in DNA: TGTGCCAGCAGCGCGGGCGCGGGGACGGTATCAAGCAATCAGCCCCAGCATTTT.

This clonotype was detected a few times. The CDR3 DNA is TGCGCCAGCAGCCCCAGACTAGCGGGGGCCGTTCAAGAGACCCAGTACTTC. This sequence encodes CASSPRLAGAVQETQYF. This sequence joins TRBV5-1 and TRBJ2-5; 12 nucleotides match TRBD2. The ends lost 4 bases at V and 2 bases at J; junction bases unmatched: 9. CDR1 is SGHRS and CDR2 is YFSETQ in the germline V gene. The CDR3 consists of 17 residues.

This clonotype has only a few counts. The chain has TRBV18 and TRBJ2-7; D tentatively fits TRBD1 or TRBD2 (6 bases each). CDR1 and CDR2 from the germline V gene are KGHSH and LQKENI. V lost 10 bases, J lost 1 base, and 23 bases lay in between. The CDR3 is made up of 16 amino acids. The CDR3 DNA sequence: TGTGCCACCGCAAAGGGGAGGACAGCGTCTTCCTACGAGCAGTACTTC. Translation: CATAKGRTASSYEQYF.

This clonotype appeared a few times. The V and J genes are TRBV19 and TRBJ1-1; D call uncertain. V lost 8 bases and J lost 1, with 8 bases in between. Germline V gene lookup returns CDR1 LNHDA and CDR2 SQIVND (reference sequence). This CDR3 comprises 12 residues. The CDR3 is CASVRWNTEAFF. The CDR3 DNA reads TGTGCCAGTGTTAGATGGAACACTGAAGCTTTCTTT.

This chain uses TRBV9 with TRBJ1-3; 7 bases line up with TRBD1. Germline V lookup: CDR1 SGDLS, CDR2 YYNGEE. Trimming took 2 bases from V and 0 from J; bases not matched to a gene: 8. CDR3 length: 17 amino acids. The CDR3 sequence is CASSVSSGQTSGNTIYF. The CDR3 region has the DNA TGTGCCAGCAGCGTCAGTTCGGGACAGACCTCTGGAAACACCATATATTTT.

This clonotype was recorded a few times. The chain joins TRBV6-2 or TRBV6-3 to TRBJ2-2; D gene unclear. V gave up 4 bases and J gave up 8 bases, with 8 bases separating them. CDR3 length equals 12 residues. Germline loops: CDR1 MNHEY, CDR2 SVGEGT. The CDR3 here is CASSLPAGELFF. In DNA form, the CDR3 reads TGTGCCAGCAGTTTGCCCGCGGGGGAGCTGTTTTTT.

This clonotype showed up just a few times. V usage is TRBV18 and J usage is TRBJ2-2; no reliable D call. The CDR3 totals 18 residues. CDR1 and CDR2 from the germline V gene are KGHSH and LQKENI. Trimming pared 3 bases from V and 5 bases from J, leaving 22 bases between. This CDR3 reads CASSPWLSQKQSTGELFF. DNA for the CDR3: TGTGCCAGCTCACCGTGGCTTTCCCAGAAGCAATCAACCGGGGAGCTGTTTTTT. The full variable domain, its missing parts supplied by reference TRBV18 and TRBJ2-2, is NAGVMQNPRHLVRRRGQEARLRCSPMKGHSHVYWYRQLPEEGLKFMVYLQKENIIDESGMPKERFSAEFPKEGPSILRIQQVVRGDSAAYFCASSPWLSQKQSTGELFFGEGSRLTVL.

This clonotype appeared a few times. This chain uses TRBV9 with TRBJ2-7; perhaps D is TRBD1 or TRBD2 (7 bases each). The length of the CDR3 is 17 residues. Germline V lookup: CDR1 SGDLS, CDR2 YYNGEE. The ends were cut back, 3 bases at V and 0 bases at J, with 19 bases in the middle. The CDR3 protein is CASSAREGQPSSYEQYF. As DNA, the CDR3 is TGTGCCAGCAGCGCTAGGGAGGGACAGCCCAGCTCCTACGAGCAGTACTTC. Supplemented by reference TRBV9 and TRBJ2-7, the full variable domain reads DSGVTQTPKHLITATGQRVTLRCSPRSGDLSVYWYQQSLDQGLQFLIQYYNGEERAKGNILERFSAQQFPDLHSELNLSSLELGDSALYFCASSAREGQPSSYEQYFGPGTRLTVT.